Below, one TCR beta chain is given with its context. This entry is derived from a study of blood T cell repertoires in COVID-19. CDR3 length: 12 residues. V shed 6 bases and J shed 6 bases, with 9 bases lying between them. From germline, CDR1 is SNHLY and CDR2 FYNNEI. Produced via immunoSEQ multiplex PCR; TCRdb's table is partial and in-frame only. The sample carries approximately 210,000 clones, 80% recorded once. This chain links TRBV2 with TRBJ2-4; D is uncertain. Material for sequencing was PBMCs or T cells enriched from blood (not recorded which). The clonotype originates from a man younger than 40 with acute COVID-19. CDR3 loop: CASSAVRNIQYF. The CDR3 DNA follows: TGTGCCAGCAGCGCCGTGCGAAACATTCAGTACTTC.